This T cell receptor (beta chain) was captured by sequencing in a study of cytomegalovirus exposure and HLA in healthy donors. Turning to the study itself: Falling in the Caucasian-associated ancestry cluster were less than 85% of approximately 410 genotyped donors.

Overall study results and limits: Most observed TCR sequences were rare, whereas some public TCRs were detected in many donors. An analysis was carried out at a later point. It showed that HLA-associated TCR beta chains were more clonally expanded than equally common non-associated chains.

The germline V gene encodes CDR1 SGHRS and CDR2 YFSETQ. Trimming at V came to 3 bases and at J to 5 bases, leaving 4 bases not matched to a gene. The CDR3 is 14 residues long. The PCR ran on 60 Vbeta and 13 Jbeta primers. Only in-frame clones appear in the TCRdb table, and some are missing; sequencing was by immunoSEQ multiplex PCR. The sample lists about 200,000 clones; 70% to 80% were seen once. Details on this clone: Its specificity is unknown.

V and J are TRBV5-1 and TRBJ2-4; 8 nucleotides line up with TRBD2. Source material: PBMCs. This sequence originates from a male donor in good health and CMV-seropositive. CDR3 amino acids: CASSYPGRENIQYF. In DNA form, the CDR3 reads TGCGCCAGCAGCTACCCCGGGAGGGAAAACATTCAGTACTTC.